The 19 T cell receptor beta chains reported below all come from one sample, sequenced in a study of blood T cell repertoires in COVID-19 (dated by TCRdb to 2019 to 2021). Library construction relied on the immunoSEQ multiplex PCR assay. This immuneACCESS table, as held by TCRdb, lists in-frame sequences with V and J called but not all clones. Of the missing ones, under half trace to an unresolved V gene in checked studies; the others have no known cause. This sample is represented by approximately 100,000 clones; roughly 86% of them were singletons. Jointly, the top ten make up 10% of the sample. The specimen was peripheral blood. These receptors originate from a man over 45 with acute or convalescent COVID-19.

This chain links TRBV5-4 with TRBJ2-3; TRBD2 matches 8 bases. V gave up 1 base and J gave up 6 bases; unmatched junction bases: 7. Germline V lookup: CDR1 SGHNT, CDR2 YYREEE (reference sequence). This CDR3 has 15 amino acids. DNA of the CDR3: TGTGCCAGCAGCTTGTCCGGAGCGGGAGCGGATACGCAGTATTTT. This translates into CASSLSGAGADTQYF.

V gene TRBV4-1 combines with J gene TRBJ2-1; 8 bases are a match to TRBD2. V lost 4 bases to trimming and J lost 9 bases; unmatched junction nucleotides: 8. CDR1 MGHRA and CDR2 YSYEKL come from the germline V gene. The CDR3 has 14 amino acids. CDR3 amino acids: CASSPSGGPIEQFF. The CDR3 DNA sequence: TGCGCCAGCAGCCCCTCGGGGGGGCCAATTGAGCAGTTCTTC.

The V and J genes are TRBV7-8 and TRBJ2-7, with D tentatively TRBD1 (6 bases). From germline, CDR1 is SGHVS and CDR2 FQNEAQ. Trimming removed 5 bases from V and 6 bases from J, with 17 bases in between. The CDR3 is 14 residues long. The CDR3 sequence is CASSLRHTGSEQYF. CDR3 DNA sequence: TGTGCCAGCAGCCTCCGACATACAGGGAGCGAGCAGTACTTC. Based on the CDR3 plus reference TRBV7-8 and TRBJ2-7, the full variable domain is GAGVSQSPRYKVAKRGQDVALRCDPISGHVSLFWYQQALGQGPEFLTYFQNEAQLDKSGLPSDRFFAERPEGSVSTLKIQRTQQEDSAVYLCASSLRHTGSEQYFGPGTRLTVT.

CDR3 in amino acids: CASSRGGSDEKLFF. The DNA of the CDR3 is TGTGCCAGTAGTCGCGGGGGCAGTGATGAAAAACTGTTTTTT. The V call is TRBV19, the J call TRBJ1-4, with D possibly being TRBD1 (6 bases). With 5 bases removed from V and 6 bases from J, the gap between germline ends came to 13 bases. Germline V lookup: CDR1 LNHDA, CDR2 SQIVND (reference sequence). The CDR3 consists of 14 residues.

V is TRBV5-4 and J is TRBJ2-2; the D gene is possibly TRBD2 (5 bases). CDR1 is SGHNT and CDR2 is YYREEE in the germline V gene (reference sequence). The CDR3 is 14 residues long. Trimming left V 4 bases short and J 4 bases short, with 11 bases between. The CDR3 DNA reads TGTGCCAGCAGCCCAAGGACTGGCACCGGGGAGCTGTTTTTT. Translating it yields CASSPRTGTGELFF.

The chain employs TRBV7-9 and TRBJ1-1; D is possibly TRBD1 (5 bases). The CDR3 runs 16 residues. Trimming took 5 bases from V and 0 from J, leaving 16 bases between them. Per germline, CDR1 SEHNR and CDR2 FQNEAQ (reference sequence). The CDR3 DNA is TGTGCCAGCAGCCCTCTCAGCGGGGGAATGAACACTGAAGCTTTCTTT. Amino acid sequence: CASSPLSGGMNTEAFF.

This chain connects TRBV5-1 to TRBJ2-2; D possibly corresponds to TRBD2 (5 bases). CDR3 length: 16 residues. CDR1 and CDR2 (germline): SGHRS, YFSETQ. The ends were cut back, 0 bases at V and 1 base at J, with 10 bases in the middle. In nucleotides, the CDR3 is TGCGCCAGCAGCTTGGGGGCCCGGGAGAACACCGGGGAGCTGTTTTTT. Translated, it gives CASSLGARENTGELFF. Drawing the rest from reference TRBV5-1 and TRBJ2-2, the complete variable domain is KAGVTQTPRYLIKTRGQQVTLSCSPISGHRSVSWYQQTPGQGLQFLFEYFSETQRNKGNFPGRFSGRQFSNSRSEMNVSTLELGDSALYLCASSLGARENTGELFFGEGSRLTVL.

The DNA of the CDR3 is TGCAGCGTTGAGGGCCGAGCGGGAGGCCTCAATGAGCAGTTCTTC. Its translation is CSVEGRAGGLNEQFF. The chain carries TRBV29-1 and TRBJ2-1, with 9 bases fitting TRBD2. The CDR3 covers 15 residues. J was trimmed by 6 bases and V by 3 bases; bases with no gene match: 9. In germline, CDR1 is SQVTM, CDR2 ANQGSEA.

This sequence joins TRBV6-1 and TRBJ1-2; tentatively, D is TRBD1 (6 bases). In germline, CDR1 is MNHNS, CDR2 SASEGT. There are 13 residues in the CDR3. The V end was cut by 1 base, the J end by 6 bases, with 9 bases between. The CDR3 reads CASSEVAGDGYTF. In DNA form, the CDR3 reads TGTGCCAGCAGTGAAGTGGCAGGGGATGGCTACACCTTC.

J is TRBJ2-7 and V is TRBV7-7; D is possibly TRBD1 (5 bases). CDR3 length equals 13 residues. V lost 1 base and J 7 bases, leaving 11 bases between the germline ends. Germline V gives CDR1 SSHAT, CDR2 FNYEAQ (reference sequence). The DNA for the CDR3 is TGTGCCAGCAGCTTAGTTCAGGGTGGGGAGCAGTACTTC. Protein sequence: CASSLVQGGEQYF.

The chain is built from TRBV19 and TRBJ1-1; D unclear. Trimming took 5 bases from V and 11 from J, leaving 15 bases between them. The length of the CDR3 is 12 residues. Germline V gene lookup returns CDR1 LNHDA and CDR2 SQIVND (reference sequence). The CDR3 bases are TGTGCCAGTAGTTGGATGGGCGGGTCGGCTTTCTTT. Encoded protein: CASSWMGGSAFF.

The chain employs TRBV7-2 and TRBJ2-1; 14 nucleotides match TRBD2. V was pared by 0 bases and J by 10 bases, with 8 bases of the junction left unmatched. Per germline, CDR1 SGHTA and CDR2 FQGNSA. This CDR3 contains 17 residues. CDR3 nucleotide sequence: TGTGCCAGCAGCTTAGCCCACGGACTAGCGGGAGGACGGGAGCAGTTCTTC. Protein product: CASSLAHGLAGGREQFF.

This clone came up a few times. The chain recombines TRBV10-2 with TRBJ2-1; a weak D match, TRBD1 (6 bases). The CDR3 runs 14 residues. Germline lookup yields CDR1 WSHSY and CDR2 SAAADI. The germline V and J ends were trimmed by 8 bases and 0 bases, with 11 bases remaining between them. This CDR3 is CASGGRSSYNEQFF. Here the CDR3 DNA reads TGCGCCAGCGGGGGCCGGAGCTCCTACAATGAGCAGTTCTTC.

The CDR3 region has the DNA TGTGCCAGCAGTTACGTCCAAGCGGGAGACCGAGAGACCCAGTACTTC. It encodes CASSYVQAGDRETQYF. The chain recombines TRBV6-6 with TRBJ2-5; 8 bases line up with TRBD2. Germline loops: CDR1 MNHNY, CDR2 SVGAGI (reference sequence). The CDR3 has 16 amino acids. The trim removed 2 bases at V and 4 bases at J, leaving 9 bases unmatched.

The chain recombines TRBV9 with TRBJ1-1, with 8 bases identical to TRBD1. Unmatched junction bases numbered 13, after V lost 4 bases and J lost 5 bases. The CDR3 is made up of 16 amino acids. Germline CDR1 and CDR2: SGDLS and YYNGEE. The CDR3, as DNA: TGTGCCAGCAGCCCTTCCCCCGACAGGGGCATAACTGAAGCTTTCTTT. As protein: CASSPSPDRGITEAFF.

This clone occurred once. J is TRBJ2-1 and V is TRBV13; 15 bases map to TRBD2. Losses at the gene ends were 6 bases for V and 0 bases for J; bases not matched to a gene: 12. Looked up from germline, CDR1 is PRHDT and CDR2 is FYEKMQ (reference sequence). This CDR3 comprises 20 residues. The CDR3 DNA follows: TGTGCCAGCAGGGACAGGGGACTAGCGGGAGGCCCTGTCTCCTACAATGAGCAGTTCTTC. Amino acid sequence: CASRDRGLAGGPVSYNEQFF. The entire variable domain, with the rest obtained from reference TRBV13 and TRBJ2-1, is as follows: AAGVIQSPRHLIKEKRETATLKCYPIPRHDTVYWYQQGPGQDPQFLISFYEKMQSDKGSIPDRFSAQQFSDYHSELNMSSLELGDSALYFCASRDRGLAGGPVSYNEQFFGPGTRLTVL.

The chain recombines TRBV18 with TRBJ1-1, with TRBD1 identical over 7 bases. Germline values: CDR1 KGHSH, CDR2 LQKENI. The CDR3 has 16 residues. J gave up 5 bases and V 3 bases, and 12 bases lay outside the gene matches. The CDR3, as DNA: TGTGCCAGCTCACCCATCGGACAGGATGCTTCGACTGAAGCTTTCTTT. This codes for CASSPIGQDASTEAFF.

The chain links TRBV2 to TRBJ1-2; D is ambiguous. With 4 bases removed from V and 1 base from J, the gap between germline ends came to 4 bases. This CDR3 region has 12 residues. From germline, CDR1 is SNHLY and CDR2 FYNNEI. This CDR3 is CASSGVNYGYTF. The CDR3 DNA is TGTGCCAGCAGTGGCGTTAACTATGGCTACACCTTC.

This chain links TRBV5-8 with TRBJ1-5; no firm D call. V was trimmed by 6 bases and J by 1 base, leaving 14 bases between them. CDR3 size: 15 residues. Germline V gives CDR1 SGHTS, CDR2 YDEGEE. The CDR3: CASNPRGISNQPQHF. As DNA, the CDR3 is TGTGCCAGCAACCCCCGTGGCATAAGCAATCAGCCCCAGCATTTT.